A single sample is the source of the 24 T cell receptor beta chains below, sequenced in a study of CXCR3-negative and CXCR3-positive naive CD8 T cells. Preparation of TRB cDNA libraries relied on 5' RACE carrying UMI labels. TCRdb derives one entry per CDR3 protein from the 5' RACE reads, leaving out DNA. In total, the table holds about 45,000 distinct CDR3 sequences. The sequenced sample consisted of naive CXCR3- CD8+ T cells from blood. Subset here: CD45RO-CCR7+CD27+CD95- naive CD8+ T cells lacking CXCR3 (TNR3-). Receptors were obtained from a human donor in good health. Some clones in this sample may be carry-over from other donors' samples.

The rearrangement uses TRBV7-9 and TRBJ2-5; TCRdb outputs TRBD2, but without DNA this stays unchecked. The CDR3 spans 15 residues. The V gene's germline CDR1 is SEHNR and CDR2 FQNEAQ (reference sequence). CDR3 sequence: CASSLGDPPSETQYF.

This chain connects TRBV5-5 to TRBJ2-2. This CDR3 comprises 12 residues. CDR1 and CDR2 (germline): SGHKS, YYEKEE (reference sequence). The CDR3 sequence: CASSPITGELFF.

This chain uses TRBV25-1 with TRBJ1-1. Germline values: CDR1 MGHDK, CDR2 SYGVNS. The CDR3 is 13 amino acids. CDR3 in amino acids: CASSDRGDTEAFF.

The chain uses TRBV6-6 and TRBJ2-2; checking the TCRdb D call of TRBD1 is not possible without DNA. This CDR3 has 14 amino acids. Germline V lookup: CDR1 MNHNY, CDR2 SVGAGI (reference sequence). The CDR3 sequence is CASGPGQNTGELFF.

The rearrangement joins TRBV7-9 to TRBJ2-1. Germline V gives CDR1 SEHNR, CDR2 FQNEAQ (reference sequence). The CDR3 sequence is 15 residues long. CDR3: CASSHRTNQDNEQFF.

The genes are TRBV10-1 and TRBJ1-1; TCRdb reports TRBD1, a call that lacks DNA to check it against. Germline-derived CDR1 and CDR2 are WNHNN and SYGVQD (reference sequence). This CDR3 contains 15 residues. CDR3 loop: CASSVMTVNNTEAFF.

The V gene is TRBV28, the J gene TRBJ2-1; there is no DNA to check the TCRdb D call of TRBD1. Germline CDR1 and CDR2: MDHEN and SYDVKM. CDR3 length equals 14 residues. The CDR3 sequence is CASSLSGDLNEQFF. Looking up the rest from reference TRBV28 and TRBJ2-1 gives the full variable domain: DVKVTQSSRYLVKRTGEKVFLECVQDMDHENMFWYRQDPGLGLRLIYFSYDVKMKEKGDIPEGYSVSREKKERFSLILESASTNQTSMYLCASSLSGDLNEQFFGPGTRLTVL.

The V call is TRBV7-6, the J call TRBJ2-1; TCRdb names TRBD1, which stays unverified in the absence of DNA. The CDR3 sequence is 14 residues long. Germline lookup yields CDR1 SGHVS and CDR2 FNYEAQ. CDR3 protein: CASSLEDSRDEQFF.

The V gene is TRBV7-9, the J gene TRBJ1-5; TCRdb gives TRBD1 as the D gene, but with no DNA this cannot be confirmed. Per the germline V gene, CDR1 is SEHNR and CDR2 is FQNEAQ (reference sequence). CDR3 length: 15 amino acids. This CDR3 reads CASSSTDGNLQPQHF.

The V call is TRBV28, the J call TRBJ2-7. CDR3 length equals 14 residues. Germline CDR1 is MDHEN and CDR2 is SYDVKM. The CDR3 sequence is CASSQTSTAYEQYF.

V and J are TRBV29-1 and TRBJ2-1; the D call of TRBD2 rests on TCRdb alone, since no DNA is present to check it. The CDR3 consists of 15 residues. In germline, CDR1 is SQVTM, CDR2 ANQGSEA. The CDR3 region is CSVAAGTEPYNEQFF.

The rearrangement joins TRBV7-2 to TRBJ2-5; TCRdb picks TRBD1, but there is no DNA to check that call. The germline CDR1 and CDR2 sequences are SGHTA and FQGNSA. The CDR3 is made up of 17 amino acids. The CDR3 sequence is CASSLWLAGGEQETQYF.

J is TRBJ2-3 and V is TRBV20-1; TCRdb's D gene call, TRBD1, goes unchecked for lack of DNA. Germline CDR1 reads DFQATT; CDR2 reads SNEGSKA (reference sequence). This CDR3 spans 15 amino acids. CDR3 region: CSARIPGQRTDTQYF.

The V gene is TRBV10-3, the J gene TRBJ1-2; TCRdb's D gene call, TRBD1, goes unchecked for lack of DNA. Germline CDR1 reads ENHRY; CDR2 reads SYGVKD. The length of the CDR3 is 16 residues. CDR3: CAISESKGQGGYGYTF.

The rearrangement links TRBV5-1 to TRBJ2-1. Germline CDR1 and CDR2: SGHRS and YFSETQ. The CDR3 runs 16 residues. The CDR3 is CASSLGYRTDGNEQFF.

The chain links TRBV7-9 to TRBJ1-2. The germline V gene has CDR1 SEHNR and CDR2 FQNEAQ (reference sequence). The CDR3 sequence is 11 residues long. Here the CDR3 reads CASSFDYGYTF.

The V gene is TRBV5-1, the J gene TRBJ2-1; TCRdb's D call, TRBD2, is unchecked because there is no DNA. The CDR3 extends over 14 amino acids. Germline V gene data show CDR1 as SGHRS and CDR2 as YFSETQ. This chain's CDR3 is CATQISPGTDEQFF.

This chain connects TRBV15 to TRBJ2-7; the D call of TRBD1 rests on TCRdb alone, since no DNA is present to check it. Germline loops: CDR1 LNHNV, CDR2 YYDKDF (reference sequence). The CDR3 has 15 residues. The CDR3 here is CATSSGQGPSYEQYF.

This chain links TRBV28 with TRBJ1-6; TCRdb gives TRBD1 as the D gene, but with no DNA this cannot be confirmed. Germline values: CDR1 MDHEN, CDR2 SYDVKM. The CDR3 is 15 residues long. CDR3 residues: CASSFVSLGGSPLHF.

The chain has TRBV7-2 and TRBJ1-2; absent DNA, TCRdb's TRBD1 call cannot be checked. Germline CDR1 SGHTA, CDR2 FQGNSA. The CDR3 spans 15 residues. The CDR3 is CASSLVTRTGNGYTF.

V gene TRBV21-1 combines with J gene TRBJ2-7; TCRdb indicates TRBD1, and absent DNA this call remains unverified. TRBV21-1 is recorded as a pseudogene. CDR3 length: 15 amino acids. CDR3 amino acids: CASSIPGQGAWEQYF.

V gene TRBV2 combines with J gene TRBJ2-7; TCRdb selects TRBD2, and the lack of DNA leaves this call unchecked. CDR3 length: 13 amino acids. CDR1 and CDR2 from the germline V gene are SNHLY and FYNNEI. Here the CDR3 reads CASLAGDHYEQYF.

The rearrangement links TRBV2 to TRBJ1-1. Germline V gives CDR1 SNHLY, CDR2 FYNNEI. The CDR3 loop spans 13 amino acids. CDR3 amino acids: CASTTTENTEAFF.

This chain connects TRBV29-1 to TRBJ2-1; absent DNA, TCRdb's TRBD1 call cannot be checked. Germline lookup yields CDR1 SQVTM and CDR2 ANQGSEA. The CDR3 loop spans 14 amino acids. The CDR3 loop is CSAGQGRAYNEQFF.